Listed below are T cell receptor beta chains from one sample, sequenced in a study of OX40 agonist ivuxolimab in advanced cancers. Repertoires were generated with immunoSEQ multiplex PCR, while TCRdb's copy carries only in-frame clones and drops some. Counted here are 75,000 to 100,000 clones, roughly nine tenths occurring once; the ten biggest clones make up under 4%. Sequences were derived from CD4+ or CD8+ T cells sorted from blood, sampled in a trial of the OX40 agonist ivuxolimab. All receptors derive from an adult with an advanced solid tumor such as melanoma, head and neck, liver or kidney cancer. CDR3s include the opening cysteine and the closing phenylalanine or tryptophan. A D gene is named only where the DNA matches it firmly. Clone size, where shown, is once, few, many, or a class for clones that have expanded.

CDR3nt	CDR3aa	d_gene	abundance	v_gene	j_gene
TGCAGCGTTGAGGGCGGTGGAAACACCATATATTTT	CSVEGGGNTIYF	.	.	TRBV29-1	TRBJ1-3
TGTGCCAGCAGCCTCATTAGGTATGGCACGGACAATGAGCAGTTCTTC	CASSLIRYGTDNEQFF	.	.	TRBV7-9	TRBJ2-1
TGTGCCAGCAATGGACAGGGAGCAGATACGCAGTATTTT	CASNGQGADTQYF	TRBD1	.	TRBV25-1	TRBJ2-3
TGCGCCAGCAGCCCAAGACATCGAAGCAATCAGCCCCAGCATTTT	CASSPRHRSNQPQHF	.	.	TRBV4-1	TRBJ1-5
TGTGCCAGCAGTCTACCCCCTTCAGGGTCTAATACGCAGTATTTT	CASSLPPSGSNTQYF	.	.	TRBV7-2	TRBJ2-3
TGTGCCAGCAGCTCGAGAGGTCGTAATGTTGGGAATACTGAAGCTTTCTTT	CASSSRGRNVGNTEAFF	.	.	TRBV7-9	TRBJ1-1
TGCAGCGTATACCGGGGGGCTGAAGCTTTCTTT	CSVYRGAEAFF	.	.	TRBV29-1	TRBJ1-1
TGTGCCTGGACCACGAGCGGCTACACCTTC	CAWTTSGYTF	.	.	TRBV30	TRBJ1-2
TGTGCCAGCAGTTACTCGGGGACAGGTGGTGTCGAAGCTTTCTTT	CASSYSGTGGVEAFF	TRBD1	once	TRBV6-5	TRBJ1-1
TGTGCCAGCAGTTTTGAAGGGGGTACTGAAGCTTTCTTT	CASSFEGGTEAFF	.	few	TRBV27	TRBJ1-1
TGTGCCAGCAGCCGCTACGGGGAGACCCAGTACTTC	CASSRYGETQYF	.	.	TRBV14	TRBJ2-5
TGTGCCAGCAGCCTGCAGGGGGGGTACAATGAGCAGTTCTTC	CASSLQGGYNEQFF	.	.	TRBV5-8	TRBJ2-1
TGTGCCAGCAGTTACGAGGGGGGCTCTGGAAACACCATATATTTT	CASSYEGGSGNTIYF	.	.	TRBV6-5	TRBJ1-3
TGCAGCACCTACCCCGGGGGGATCTCCACAGATACGCAGTATTTT	CSTYPGGISTDTQYF	TRBD2	.	TRBV29-1	TRBJ2-3
TGCGCCAGCAGCCAAGATCTCCCTGGAGAATATGAGCAGTTCTTC	CASSQDLPGEYEQFF	.	once	TRBV4-3	TRBJ2-1
TGCGCCAGCAGCCAGAGACAGGGTTACAACTATGGCTACACCTTC	CASSQRQGYNYGYTF	TRBD1	once	TRBV4-3	TRBJ1-2
TGTGCCAGCAGTCCCCCCCAGAGCACAGATACGCAGTATTTT	CASSPPQSTDTQYF	.	.	TRBV27	TRBJ2-3
TGTGCCAGCAGCAGTACAGGGATCTATAATTCACCCCTCCACTTT	CASSSTGIYNSPLHF	.	.	TRBV27	TRBJ1-6
TGTGCCAGCAGCGGCTTAGCGGGGGGCTCCTACAATGAGCAGTTCTTC	CASSGLAGGSYNEQFF	TRBD2	.	TRBV9	TRBJ2-1
TGTGCCAGCAGCCAAGATAAGAAGTCGCGTGCTTACAATGAGCAGTTCTTC	CASSQDKKSRAYNEQFF	.	.	TRBV4-2	TRBJ2-1
TGCGCCAGCAGCCAAGAACGAATTGGTTCCGAGCAGTACTTC	CASSQERIGSEQYF	.	.	TRBV4-1	TRBJ2-7
TGTGCCAGCAGTTTATACATCTCCGAGACCCAGTACTTC	CASSLYISETQYF	.	once	TRBV27	TRBJ2-5
TGTGCCACCAGCCAGGGACAGGTCTACGAGCAGTACTTC	CATSQGQVYEQYF	TRBD1	few	TRBV15	TRBJ2-7
TGTGCCAGCAGCTTGCCCTCCTACGAGCAGTACTTC	CASSLPSYEQYF	.	.	TRBV11-2	TRBJ2-7
TGTGCCACCGCAACTGTAAGGGGGGAGCAGTACTTC	CATATVRGEQYF	.	.	TRBV6-6	TRBJ2-7
TGTGCCAGCAGCTTAGCGGGACAGGGCTATGGCTACACCTTC	CASSLAGQGYGYTF	TRBD1	.	TRBV7-8	TRBJ1-2
TGTGCCAGCAGCCAAGAACAGGGGGCGAGTGACTATGGCTACACCTTC	CASSQEQGASDYGYTF	TRBD1	.	TRBV4-2	TRBJ1-2
TGTGCCAGCAGTTACCTAATAGCGGGGGCCAATGAGCAGTTCTTC	CASSYLIAGANEQFF	TRBD2	.	TRBV6-6	TRBJ2-1
TGTGCCAGCACTCCCTACGGGACAGACGAGCAGTACTTC	CASTPYGTDEQYF	TRBD1	.	TRBV27	TRBJ2-7
TGTGCCTGGAGTGGGGGGACAGCGGGACGCTACGAGCAGTACTTC	CAWSGGTAGRYEQYF	.	.	TRBV30	TRBJ2-7
TGTGCCAGCTTGAACACTGAAGCTTTCTTT	CASLNTEAFF	.	.	TRBV6-5	TRBJ1-1
TGTGCCACCAGCAGAGCTGGGGAAGAGTTGTATGGCTACACCTTC	CATSRAGEELYGYTF	.	.	TRBV15	TRBJ1-2
TGTGCCAGCAGTTTGCGCGGACAAATCGCTGAAGCTTTCTTT	CASSLRGQIAEAFF	.	once	TRBV27	TRBJ1-1
TGTGCCAGCAGCCTACGGTCTTGGGCGAACACTGAAGCTTTCTTT	CASSLRSWANTEAFF	.	.	TRBV7-2	TRBJ1-1
TGCAGCGTTGAACCAAACAGGGCGTCAGCGAACACCGGGGAGCTGTTTTTT	CSVEPNRASANTGELFF	.	.	TRBV29-1	TRBJ2-2
TGTGCCAGCAGTTACTTGGGGCGTTACGAGCAGTACTTC	CASSYLGRYEQYF	.	.	TRBV6-5	TRBJ2-7
TGCGCCAGCAGCTTGGTATTGGGGTCAGATACGCAGTATTTT	CASSLVLGSDTQYF	.	.	TRBV5-1	TRBJ2-3
TGTGCCAGTAGTATAAAGGACCACAGGGGGGAGGCTTTCTTT	CASSIKDHRGEAFF	TRBD1	.	TRBV19	TRBJ1-1
TGCAGCGTTGTTGGGACTGTATCCTACGAGCAGTACTTC	CSVVGTVSYEQYF	.	.	TRBV29-1	TRBJ2-7
TGCGCCAGCAGCTTATCAGGCCCCCACACTGAAGCTTTCTTT	CASSLSGPHTEAFF	.	.	TRBV5-1	TRBJ1-1
TGTGCCAGCAGGTTGGGCACAGATACGCAGTATTTT	CASRLGTDTQYF	.	.	TRBV27	TRBJ2-3
TGTGCCAGCAGTGAAGGGACTGTTTTGGATCAGCCCCAGCATTTT	CASSEGTVLDQPQHF	.	.	TRBV6-1	TRBJ1-5
TGTGCCAGCAGCTCCCCGAGGGGAGAGCAGTACTTC	CASSSPRGEQYF	.	.	TRBV2	TRBJ2-7
TGCGCCAGCAGCCAAAGTCTGGGGAACGGCTACACCTTC	CASSQSLGNGYTF	.	few	TRBV4-1	TRBJ1-2
TGTGCCAGCGGTCAGGGGAAGGCTGAAAAACTGTTTTTT	CASGQGKAEKLFF	.	.	TRBV2	TRBJ1-4